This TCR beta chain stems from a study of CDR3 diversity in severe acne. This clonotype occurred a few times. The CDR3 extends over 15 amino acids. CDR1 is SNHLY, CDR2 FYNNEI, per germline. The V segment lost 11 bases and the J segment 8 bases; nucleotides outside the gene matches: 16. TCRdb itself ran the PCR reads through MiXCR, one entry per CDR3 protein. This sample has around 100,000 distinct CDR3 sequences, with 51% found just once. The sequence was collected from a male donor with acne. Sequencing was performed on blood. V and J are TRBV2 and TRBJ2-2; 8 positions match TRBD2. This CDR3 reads CALAGGLSSTGELFF. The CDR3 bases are TGTGCCCTCGCGGGGGGACTCTCGTCGACGGGGGAGCTGTTTTTT.